This T cell receptor (beta chain) was recovered during a study of T cell repertoires in cytomegalovirus infection. Turning to this clonotype: Its antigen is still unknown.

This CDR3 contains 14 residues. V shed 5 bases, J shed 0 bases, and the junction held 2 bases outside the gene matches. Germline assignment: CDR1 KGHSH and CDR2 LQKENI. One entry per CDR3 protein results from TCRdb running MiXCR on the reads. There are around 110,000 distinct CDR3 sequences in the sample; 9.5% to 13% occur only once, and approximately 30% lies in the top ten. This clonotype originated in a human donor in good health (CMV status not recorded). Some clones in this sample may be carry-over from other donors' samples. The V and J genes are TRBV18 and TRBJ1-1; 8 bases align to TRBD1. The specimen was PBMCs, sequenced either directly or after in vitro stimulation (not recorded which). The CDR3 reads CASSRTGMNTEAFF. The CDR3 DNA follows: TGTGCCAGCTCAAGGACAGGGATGAACACTGAAGCTTTCTTT.